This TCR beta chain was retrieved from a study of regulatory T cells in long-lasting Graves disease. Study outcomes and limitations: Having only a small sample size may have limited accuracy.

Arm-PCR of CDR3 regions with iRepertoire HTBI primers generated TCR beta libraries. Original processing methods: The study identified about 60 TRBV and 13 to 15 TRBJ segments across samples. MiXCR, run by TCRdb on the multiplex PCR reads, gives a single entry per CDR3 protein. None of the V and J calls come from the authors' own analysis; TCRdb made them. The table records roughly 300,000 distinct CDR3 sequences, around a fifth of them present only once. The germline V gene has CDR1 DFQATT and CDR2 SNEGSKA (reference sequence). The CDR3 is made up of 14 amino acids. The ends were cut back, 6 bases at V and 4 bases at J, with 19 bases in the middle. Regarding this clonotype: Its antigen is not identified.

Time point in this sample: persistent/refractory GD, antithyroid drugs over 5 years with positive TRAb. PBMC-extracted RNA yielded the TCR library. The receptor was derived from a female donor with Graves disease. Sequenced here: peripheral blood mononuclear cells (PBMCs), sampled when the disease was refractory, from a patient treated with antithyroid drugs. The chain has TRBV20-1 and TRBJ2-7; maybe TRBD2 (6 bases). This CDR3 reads CSANPGTFPYEQYF. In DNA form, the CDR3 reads TGCAGTGCGAACCCCGGGACTTTTCCTTACGAGCAGTACTTC.